The entry below describes one TCR beta chain. Its antigen is as yet unknown. The data belong to a study of blood T cells in healthy people across ages. Overall study results and limits: As age increased, TCR beta diversity per million T cells fell in a roughly linear fashion.

V was clipped by 6 bases and J by 3 bases, with 14 bases between them. Germline CDR1 ENHRY, CDR2 SYGVKD. This CDR3 spans 14 amino acids. Together with a sample-barcoded 5' primer, a J-beta primer mix was included in a second PCR lasting roughly 6 to 12 cycles. MiXCR was run by TCRdb on the 5' RACE reads, yielding one entry per CDR3 protein. Of around 990,000 distinct CDR3 sequences listed, roughly 24% are singletons. These records were also assigned to another study, of T cells of mothers and their children.

The sample taken for sequencing was blood. The chain joins TRBV10-3 to TRBJ1-2, with D perhaps TRBD1 (6 bases). The receptor was derived from a girl aged 2 to 10 in good health. CDR3 sequence reads: CAIREPPGDYGYTF. CDR3 nucleotides: TGTGCCATCAGGGAACCTCCAGGGGACTATGGCTACACCTTC.